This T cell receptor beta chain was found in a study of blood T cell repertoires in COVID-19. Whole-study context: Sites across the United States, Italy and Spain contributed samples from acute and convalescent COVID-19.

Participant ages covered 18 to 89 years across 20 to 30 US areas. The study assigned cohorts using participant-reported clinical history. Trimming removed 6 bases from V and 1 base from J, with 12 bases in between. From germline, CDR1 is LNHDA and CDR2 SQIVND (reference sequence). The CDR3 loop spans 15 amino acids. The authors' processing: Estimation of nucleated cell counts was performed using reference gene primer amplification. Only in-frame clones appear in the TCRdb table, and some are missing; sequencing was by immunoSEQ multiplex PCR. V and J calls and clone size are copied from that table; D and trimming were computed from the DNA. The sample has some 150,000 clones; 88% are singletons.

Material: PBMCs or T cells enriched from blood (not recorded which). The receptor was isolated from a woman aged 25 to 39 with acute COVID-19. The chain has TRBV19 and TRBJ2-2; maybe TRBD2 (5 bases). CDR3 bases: TGTGCCAGTAGGCCTCGACGGGGGAACACCGGGGAGCTGTTTTTT. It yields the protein CASRPRRGNTGELFF.